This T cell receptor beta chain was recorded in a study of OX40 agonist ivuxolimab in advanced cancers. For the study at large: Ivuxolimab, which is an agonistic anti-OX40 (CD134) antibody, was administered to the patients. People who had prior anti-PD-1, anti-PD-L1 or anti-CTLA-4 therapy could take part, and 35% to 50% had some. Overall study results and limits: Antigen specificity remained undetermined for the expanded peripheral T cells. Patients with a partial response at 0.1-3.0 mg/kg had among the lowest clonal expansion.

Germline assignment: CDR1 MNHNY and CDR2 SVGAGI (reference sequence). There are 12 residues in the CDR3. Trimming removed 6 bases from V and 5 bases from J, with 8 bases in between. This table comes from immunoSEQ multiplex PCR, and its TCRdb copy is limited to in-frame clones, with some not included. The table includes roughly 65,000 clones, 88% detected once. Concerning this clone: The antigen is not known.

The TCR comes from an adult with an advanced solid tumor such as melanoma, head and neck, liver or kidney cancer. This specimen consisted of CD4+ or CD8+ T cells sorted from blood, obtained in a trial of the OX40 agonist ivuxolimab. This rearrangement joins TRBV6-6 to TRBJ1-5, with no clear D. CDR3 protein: CASRLGDQPQHF. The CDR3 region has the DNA TGTGCCAGCAGACTCGGGGATCAGCCCCAGCATTTT.